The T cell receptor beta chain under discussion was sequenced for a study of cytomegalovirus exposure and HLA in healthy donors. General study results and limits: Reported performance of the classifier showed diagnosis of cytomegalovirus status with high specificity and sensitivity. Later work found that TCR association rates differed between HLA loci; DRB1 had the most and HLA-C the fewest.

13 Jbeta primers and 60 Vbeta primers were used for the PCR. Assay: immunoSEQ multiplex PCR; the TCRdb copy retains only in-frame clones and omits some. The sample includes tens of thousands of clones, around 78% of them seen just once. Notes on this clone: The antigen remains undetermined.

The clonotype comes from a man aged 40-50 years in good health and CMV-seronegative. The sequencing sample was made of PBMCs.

The chain's CDR3 is CASSLSAGQAAGNYGYTF. The CDR3 DNA sequence: TGTGCCAGCAGTTTATCCGCGGGACAGGCCGCCGGAAACTATGGCTACACCTTC. The genes are TRBV27 and TRBJ1-2; TRBD1 aligns across 8 bases. The V gene's germline CDR1 is MNHEY and CDR2 SMNVEV (reference sequence). This CDR3 contains 18 residues. The trim removed 0 bases at V and 2 bases at J, leaving 11 bases unmatched.